Listed below are T cell receptor beta chains from one sample, sequenced in a study of early T cells in non-severe SARS-CoV-2 infection. TCRdb reprocessed the 5' RACE reads via MiXCR and lists one record per CDR3 protein. The table records roughly 60,000 distinct CDR3 sequences, around 5.2% of them present only once. The specimen sequenced was whole blood. These TCRs come from an adult who was a healthcare worker with PCR-confirmed SARS-CoV-2 infection or an uninfected control (not recorded which). The CDR3 runs from the conserved cysteine through the conserved F or W. The order of the fields is CDR3 protein, CDR3 DNA, D gene, J gene, V gene, clone size. The D gene is left open where the match is weak. The size of a clone is reported for some rows only, either as once, few or many, or as a class for expanded clones.

CDR3: CSVEGRANTEAFF; DNA: TGCAGCGTTGAAGGCAGGGCCAACACTGAAGCTTTCTTT; D: .; J: TRBJ1-1; V: TRBV29-1; size: many
CDR3: CSAGQGWVQPQHF; DNA: TGCAGTGCTGGACAGGGGTGGGTTCAGCCCCAGCATTTT; D: TRBD1; J: TRBJ1-5; V: TRBV20-1; size: many
CDR3: CASSLKSTDTQYF; DNA: TGTGCCAGCAGCCTAAAGAGCACAGATACGCAGTATTTT; D: .; J: TRBJ2-3; V: TRBV9; size: many
CDR3: CASSSRLAGTGNEQYF; DNA: TGTGCCAGCAGCTCCAGACTAGCGGGGACGGGCAACGAGCAGTACTTC; D: TRBD2; J: TRBJ2-7; V: TRBV7-8; size: many
CDR3: CASSPPFGRSGGAGNEQFF; DNA: TGTGCCAGCAGCCCCCCCTTCGGGAGAAGCGGGGGGGCCGGGAATGAGCAGTTCTTC; D: TRBD2; J: TRBJ2-1; V: TRBV12-3/TRBV12-4; size: .
CDR3: CASSLAGGTDEKLFF; DNA: TGTGCCAGCAGCTTAGCCGGGGGAACGGATGAAAAACTGTTTTTT; D: .; J: TRBJ1-4; V: TRBV7-9; size: many
CDR3: CASSLGSSYNSPLHF; DNA: TGTGCCAGCAGCTTGGGGAGCTCCTATAATTCACCCCTCCACTTT; D: .; J: TRBJ1-6; V: TRBV5-6; size: many
CDR3: CASSVRVDTEAFF; DNA: TGCGCCAGCAGTGTAAGAGTGGACACTGAAGCTTTCTTT; D: .; J: TRBJ1-1; V: TRBV10-1; size: many
CDR3: CASSQDYVLAASGTNEQFF; DNA: TGCGCCAGCAGCCAAGATTACGTTCTCGCGGCTAGCGGGACCAATGAGCAGTTCTTC; D: TRBD2; J: TRBJ2-1; V: TRBV4-1; size: .
CDR3: CASSSLGGDTEAFF; DNA: TGTGCCAGCAGTTCATTGGGAGGGGACACTGAAGCTTTCTTT; D: .; J: TRBJ1-1; V: TRBV27; size: many
CDR3: CASGGSGGFRYGYTF; DNA: TGTGCCAGCGGGGGATCAGGGGGCTTTCGCTATGGCTACACCTTC; D: TRBD1; J: TRBJ1-2; V: TRBV7-9; size: .
CDR3: CASSETEMVETQYF; DNA: TGTGCCAGCAGTGAGACAGAGATGGTCGAGACCCAGTACTTC; D: .; J: TRBJ2-5; V: TRBV6-5; size: .
CDR3: CASSLRGDPGAFF; DNA: TGTGCCAGCAGCCTCCGGGGCGACCCCGGAGCTTTCTTT; D: .; J: TRBJ1-1; V: TRBV3-1; size: .
CDR3: CASRGQGATEAFF; DNA: TGTGCCAGCAGAGGACAGGGGGCAACTGAAGCTTTCTTT; D: TRBD1; J: TRBJ1-1; V: TRBV6-2/TRBV6-3; size: many
CDR3: CASSQETGVSYEQYF; DNA: TGCGCCAGCAGCCAAGAGACAGGGGTCTCCTACGAGCAGTACTTC; D: TRBD1; J: TRBJ2-7; V: TRBV5-1; size: few
CDR3: CAWTLLRGGEQYF; DNA: TGTGCCTGGACGTTATTGAGGGGCGGCGAGCAGTACTTC; D: .; J: TRBJ2-7; V: TRBV30; size: many
CDR3: CASSVAGDRSYEQYF; DNA: TGTGCCAGCTCAGTCGCGGGGGACCGCTCCTACGAGCAGTACTTC; D: TRBD2; J: TRBJ2-7; V: TRBV18; size: many
CDR3: CAIDPNTEAFF; DNA: TGTGCCATAGACCCAAACACTGAAGCTTTCTTT; D: .; J: TRBJ1-1; V: TRBV12-3/TRBV12-4; size: many
CDR3: CASSGWHEQFF; DNA: TGTGCCAGCAGTGGTTGGCATGAGCAGTTCTTC; D: .; J: TRBJ2-1; V: TRBV2; size: few
CDR3: CASILFGTRNTEAFF; DNA: TGTGCCAGCATTCTTTTCGGGACCAGAAACACTGAAGCTTTCTTT; D: .; J: TRBJ1-1; V: TRBV6-1; size: many
CDR3: CASSFVKGAHEKLFF; DNA: TGTGCCAGCAGTTTTGTAAAGGGGGCTCATGAAAAACTGTTTTTT; D: TRBD1; J: TRBJ1-4; V: TRBV6-1; size: many
CDR3: CASSVDQIPNSPLHF; DNA: TGTGCCAGCAGCGTAGACCAGATCCCTAATTCACCCCTCCACTTT; D: .; J: TRBJ1-6; V: TRBV9; size: few
CDR3: CASSFNLRGEAFF; DNA: TGTGCCAGCAGTTTCAATTTAAGGGGAGAAGCTTTCTTT; D: .; J: TRBJ1-1; V: TRBV6-1; size: few
CDR3: CASSFGDGGYYEQYF; DNA: TGTGCCAGCAGCTTTGGGGATGGGGGTTACTACGAGCAGTACTTC; D: .; J: TRBJ2-7; V: TRBV11-2; size: .
CDR3: CASSRDRGENQPQHF; DNA: TGTGCCAGCAGCCGAGACAGGGGGGAAAATCAGCCCCAGCATTTT; D: TRBD1; J: TRBJ1-5; V: TRBV27; size: few
CDR3: CASSATGTVNSPLHF; DNA: TGCGCCAGCAGCGCGACCGGGACGGTGAATTCACCCCTCCACTTT; D: .; J: TRBJ1-6; V: TRBV5-1; size: .
CDR3: CASSIARSNQPQHF; DNA: TGTGCCAGCAGCATAGCTCGGAGCAATCAGCCCCAGCATTTT; D: .; J: TRBJ1-5; V: TRBV6-5; size: many
CDR3: CASSPGRDSPYEQYF; DNA: TGCGCCAGCTCCCCCGGGAGGGACAGTCCCTACGAGCAGTACTTC; D: .; J: TRBJ2-7; V: TRBV10-1; size: many
CDR3: CASSGSTGGVFGYTEAFF; DNA: TGTGCCAGCAGCGGGTCGACAGGGGGCGTTTTCGGGTACACTGAAGCTTTCTTT; D: TRBD1; J: TRBJ1-1; V: TRBV5-4; size: many
CDR3: CSWGPRNQYGYTF; DNA: TGCAGCTGGGGACCCCGAAACCAATATGGCTACACCTTC; D: .; J: TRBJ1-2; V: TRBV20-1; size: many
CDR3: CASSLKGAEQYF; DNA: TGTGCCAGCAGCCTCAAGGGGGCCGAGCAGTACTTC; D: TRBD1; J: TRBJ2-7; V: TRBV3-1; size: many
CDR3: CASSLPSGVYNEQFF; DNA: TGTGCCAGCAGCTTGCCGTCGGGAGTCTACAATGAGCAGTTCTTC; D: .; J: TRBJ2-1; V: TRBV5-4; size: many
CDR3: CASSLPATSTDTQYF; DNA: TGCGCCAGCAGCTTGCCGGCGACAAGCACAGATACGCAGTATTTT; D: .; J: TRBJ2-3; V: TRBV5-1; size: .
CDR3: CASSLAGINQPQHF; DNA: TGTGCCAGCAGCTTAGCAGGAATTAATCAGCCCCAGCATTTT; D: .; J: TRBJ1-5; V: TRBV11-2; size: many
CDR3: CASSLLTSPYEQYF; DNA: TGCGCCAGCAGCTTGCTTACTTCCCCCTACGAGCAGTACTTC; D: .; J: TRBJ2-7; V: TRBV5-1; size: .
CDR3: CASSEGRTSNQPQHF; DNA: TGTGCCAGCAGTGAAGGACGGACTAGCAATCAGCCCCAGCATTTT; D: .; J: TRBJ1-5; V: TRBV6-1; size: many